This T cell receptor beta chain was profiled in a study of blood T cell repertoires in COVID-19. Overall study context: COVID-19 samples collected from the United States, Italy and Spain covered acute and convalescent phases. PBMCs, B-cell-depleted T cells, or T cells provided the cDNA or gDNA that made up the material.

Study processing details: The assay estimated nucleated cells by amplifying reference gene primers. Produced via immunoSEQ multiplex PCR; TCRdb's table is partial and in-frame only. V and J calls and clone size are as listed in that table; D and trimming were resolved from the DNA. The table records around 250,000 clones, approximately 80% of them present only once. Material for sequencing was peripheral blood. The TCR originated in an elderly woman with acute or convalescent COVID-19.

CDR3 residues: CASSLRRERLREQFF. CDR3 nucleotide sequence: TGTGCCAGCAGCTTAAGGCGGGAGCGACTTCGGGAGCAGTTCTTC. The chain couples TRBV7-2 to TRBJ2-1, with 7 bases that match TRBD2. The germline gives CDR1 SGHTA, CDR2 FQGNSA. V trimming: 2 bases; J trimming: 10 bases; junction bases outside the gene matches: 11. This CDR3 is 15 amino acids long.